This T cell receptor (beta chain) derives from a study of blood T cell repertoires in COVID-19. For the study at large: Nucleic acid was either cDNA or gDNA, and it came from T cells, B-cell-depleted T cells, or PBMCs.

V was pared by 2 bases and J by 11 bases, with 13 bases between. The CDR3 loop spans 13 amino acids. The germline V gene has CDR1 MNHEY and CDR2 SVGEGT. Repertoires were generated with immunoSEQ multiplex PCR, while TCRdb's copy carries only in-frame clones and drops some. The repertoire holds about 350,000 clones, with roughly 84% as singletons. The sequenced sample consisted of PBMCs or T cells enriched from blood (not recorded which). The chain joins TRBV6-2 or TRBV6-3 to TRBJ2-1; D gene uncertain. The source of this sequence is a woman aged 30 to 39 who had recovered from COVID-19. The CDR3 DNA is TGTGCCAGCAGTTACCCCGAGCCGCCTAAGCAGTTCTTC. Its protein is CASSYPEPPKQFF.